The next 28 T cell receptor beta chains were all read from a single sample in a study of quantifying T cell responses using KT2 cells. Whole-study context: Reverse transcription used primers in the TCR alpha and beta constant regions.

The cDNA 3' end received a ligated oligonucleotide with a UMI. The first PCR ran 3 to 5 cycles with an equimolar RC1.1 and RC1.2 beta primer mix. A single record per CDR3 protein comes from TCRdb applying MiXCR to the UMI-ligation and nested PCR reads. This sample has tens of thousands of distinct CDR3 sequences, with 11% found just once. The sequencing input was PBMCs spiked with cells of the T cell clone KT2. These receptor sequences come from a human donor.

The gene calls are TRBV5-1 and TRBJ2-7, with D possibly being TRBD1 (6 bases). Germline V gives CDR1 SGHRS, CDR2 YFSETQ. The CDR3 length is 15 residues. V shed 0 bases and J shed 5 bases, with 15 bases lying between them. CDR3 sequence reads: CASSLVTGPRDEQYF. The CDR3 nucleotides are TGCGCCAGCAGCTTGGTGACAGGCCCGAGGGACGAGCAGTACTTC. Combining the CDR3 with reference TRBV5-1 and TRBJ2-7 gives the whole variable domain KAGVTQTPRYLIKTRGQQVTLSCSPISGHRSVSWYQQTPGQGLQFLFEYFSETQRNKGNFPGRFSGRQFSNSRSEMNVSTLELGDSALYLCASSLVTGPRDEQYFGPGTRLTVT.

This clonotype was recorded a few times. The V call is TRBV30, the J call TRBJ2-7; 9 nucleotides align to TRBD2. V shed 3 bases, J shed 2 bases, and the junction held 5 bases outside the gene matches. This CDR3 contains 14 residues. Per germline, CDR1 GTSNPN and CDR2 SVGIG (reference sequence). As DNA, the CDR3 is TGTGCCTGGAGAAAGCGGGGGGCGACCTACGAGCAGTACTTC. It codes for CAWRKRGATYEQYF.

This clonotype was observed a few times. The rearrangement joins TRBV6-1 to TRBJ2-5; 9 bases agree with TRBD1. This CDR3 comprises 16 residues. Trimming took 1 base from V and 2 from J; bases not matched to a gene: 5. The germline V gene has CDR1 MNHNS and CDR2 SASEGT. The DNA for the CDR3 is TGTGCCAGCAGTGAAGTCGGGACAGGGACGCAAGAGACCCAGTACTTC. The encoded protein is CASSEVGTGTQETQYF.

The chain joins TRBV6-1 to TRBJ1-5; the D gene is possibly TRBD1 (5 bases). This CDR3 contains 16 residues. Germline CDR1 reads MNHNS; CDR2 reads SASEGT. Trimming took off 5 bases at V and 3 bases at J, with 17 bases between the two ends. CDR3 amino acids: CASSRIKRGDNQPQHF. The CDR3 DNA follows: TGTGCCAGCAGTCGCATAAAACGGGGCGACAATCAGCCCCAGCATTTT.

The chain recombines TRBV20-1 with TRBJ2-7; D might be TRBD2 (5 bases). V was pared by 2 bases and J by 2 bases, with 13 bases between. The V gene's germline CDR1 is DFQATT and CDR2 SNEGSKA (reference sequence). The CDR3 has 14 amino acids. The CDR3 here is CSARLHGDAYEQYF. CDR3 sequence (DNA): TGCAGTGCTAGACTTCACGGGGATGCCTACGAGCAGTACTTC.

This clonotype occurred a few times. This chain connects TRBV11-3 to TRBJ2-7, with TRBD1 matching 8 bases. This CDR3 spans 14 amino acids. Unmatched junction bases numbered 2, after V lost 3 bases and J lost 1 base. Germline loops: CDR1 SGHNT, CDR2 YENEEA. The CDR3 reads CASSLGQVSYEQYF. Written as DNA, the CDR3 is TGTGCCAGCAGCTTGGGACAGGTATCCTACGAGCAGTACTTC.

This clonotype was found a few times. J is TRBJ2-7 and V is TRBV11-2; 14 bases are a match to TRBD2. V lost 6 bases, J lost 4 bases, and 2 bases stayed unmatched. CDR3 length equals 14 residues. CDR1 is SGHAT and CDR2 is FQNNGV in the germline V gene. The CDR3 coding sequence is TGTGCCAGCAGGGGACTAGCGGGAGCTTACGAGCAGTACTTC. It is translated as CASRGLAGAYEQYF.

V and J are TRBV20-1 and TRBJ2-6; D possibly corresponds to TRBD1 (5 bases). Germline CDR1 is DFQATT and CDR2 is SNEGSKA (reference sequence). Between the trimmed V and J ends, which lost 5 bases and 0 bases, there was a span of 14 bases. The CDR3 is made up of 16 amino acids. The CDR3 region has the DNA TGCAGTGCTCAGGGTTCTTGGGGCTCTGGGGCCAACGTCCTGACTTTC. Translating gives CSAQGSWGSGANVLTF.

The chain has TRBV13 and TRBJ2-5; D not resolved. The V and J ends lost 5 bases and 4 bases respectively, with 17 bases between them. Germline assignment: CDR1 PRHDT and CDR2 FYEKMQ (reference sequence). The CDR3 contains 15 residues. CDR3 sequence reads: CASSPRSGPGETQYF. In DNA, the CDR3 is TGTGCCAGCAGCCCCCGGTCGGGCCCGGGAGAGACCCAGTACTTC.

This clonotype was found a few times. CDR3 DNA sequence: TGTGCCAGCTCCCCACTGCTCCAAGGTTACGAGCAGTACTTC. Residues: CASSPLLQGYEQYF. This sequence joins TRBV7-6 and TRBJ2-7; D ambiguous. Trimming left V 8 bases short and J 4 bases short, with 18 bases between. CDR3 length equals 14 residues. Per germline, CDR1 SGHVS and CDR2 FNYEAQ.

The chain combines TRBV10-2 with TRBJ1-5; D is possibly TRBD1 (5 bases). Trimming removed 2 bases at V and 7 bases at J, with 9 bases between. CDR1 is WSHSY, CDR2 SAAADI, per germline. The CDR3 is 13 residues long. For the CDR3, the DNA is TGCGCCAGCAGTGAGGGGGGAGGACAGCCCCAGCATTTT. Translated: CASSEGGGQPQHF.

V usage is TRBV29-1 and J usage is TRBJ2-1; D possibly corresponds to TRBD2 (5 bases). Trimming cost V 0 bases and J 7 bases, with 7 bases left between them. CDR1 and CDR2 (germline): SQVTM, ANQGSEA. The CDR3 is 12 residues long. The CDR3 spells CSVEDRGNEQFF. For the CDR3, the DNA is TGCAGCGTTGAAGATCGGGGAAATGAGCAGTTCTTC.

A remark on this clonotype: Germline is not matched at one junction end, which may reflect a read error. V gene TRBV12-3 or TRBV12-4 combines with J gene TRBJ1-2; no clear D gene. The CDR3 has 12 residues. CDR3 sequence reads: CASSLGNYGYNF. The CDR3 coding sequence is TGTGCCAGCAGTTTGGGGAACTATGGCTACAACTTC.

This clonotype was seen a handful of times. This chain uses TRBV18 with TRBJ1-2, with D maybe TRBD1 (6 bases). The ends were cut back, 6 bases at V and 8 bases at J, with 13 bases in the middle. The CDR3 spans 12 residues. Germline assignment: CDR1 KGHSH and CDR2 LQKENI. The CDR3 bases are TGTGCCAGCTCTTCACAGGGAGGAGGCTACACCTTC. Translating it yields CASSSQGGGYTF.

On this clonotype: This could be a read error, since a much larger clone is one nucleotide away. The chain joins TRBV6-5 to TRBJ2-7; possible D gene TRBD1, 6 bases. Germline CDR1 reads MNHEY; CDR2 reads SVGAGI. Trimming removed 6 bases from V and 6 bases from J, with 18 bases in between. The CDR3 has 14 amino acids. CDR3 in amino acids: CASRASGVSGEQYF. The CDR3 DNA reads TGTGCCAGCAGAGCCTCAGGGGTAAGCGGCGAGCAGTACTTC.

The J gene is TRBJ2-7, the V gene TRBV20-1; possibly TRBD1 for D (6 bases). The V end was cut by 2 bases, the J end by 0 bases, with 11 bases between. CDR1 and CDR2 (germline): DFQATT, SNEGSKA (reference sequence). This CDR3 contains 14 residues. The CDR3 DNA follows: TGCAGTGCTAGACGTTGGACAGACTCCTACGAGCAGTACTTC. It codes for CSARRWTDSYEQYF.

This clonotype occurred a few times. The rearrangement joins TRBV12-3 or TRBV12-4 to TRBJ2-1, with 9 bases matching TRBD2. The CDR3 has 15 amino acids. Trimming at V came to 6 bases and at J to 8 bases, leaving 11 bases not matched to a gene. Written as DNA, the CDR3 is TGTGCCAGCAGCGGGGGTTTAGCGGGGGTTGATGAGCAGTTCTTC. This translates into CASSGGLAGVDEQFF.

This clonotype was counted ten times or more. V gene TRBV20-1 combines with J gene TRBJ2-3; D possibly matches TRBD1 or TRBD2 (6 bases each). Germline-derived CDR1 and CDR2 are DFQATT and SNEGSKA (reference sequence). V lost 6 bases to trimming and J lost 1 base, with 14 bases between them. CDR3 length: 14 residues. This CDR3 is CSALSGAGTDTQYF. DNA for the CDR3: TGCAGTGCCCTGTCGGGGGCTGGCACAGATACGCAGTATTTT.

About this clonotype: Since a much larger clone is just one base distant, this may be a read error. The genes are TRBV10-3 and TRBJ2-1; perhaps D is TRBD1 or TRBD2 (5 bases each). The CDR3 consists of 15 residues. The V gene's germline CDR1 is ENHRY and CDR2 SYGVKD. V lost 3 bases to trimming and J lost 7 bases, with 16 bases between them. The CDR3, as DNA: TGTGCCATCAGTGATCGAGCGGTAGGGGAGAATGAGCAGTTCTTC. Encoded protein: CAISDRAVGENEQFF.

This sequence joins TRBV20-1 and TRBJ2-3; the D is unclear. Germline CDR1 DFQATT, CDR2 SNEGSKA (reference sequence). The V gene lost 4 bases and the J gene lost 7 bases, with 12 bases spanning the gap. The CDR3 extends over 12 amino acids. The CDR3: CSAKDGPYTQYF. CDR3 bases: TGCAGTGCTAAGGACGGGCCGTATACGCAGTATTTT.

The CDR3 nucleotides are TGTGCCAGCAGGCGACTAGCGCGCGAGACCCAGTACTTC. This encodes CASRRLARETQYF. The rearrangement links TRBV7-2 to TRBJ2-5; 8 positions agree with TRBD2. With 6 bases clipped from V and 5 bases from J, the junction kept 5 bases outside the gene matches. Per the germline V gene, CDR1 is SGHTA and CDR2 is FQGNSA. This CDR3 spans 13 amino acids. Together with reference TRBV7-2 and TRBJ2-5, the CDR3 gives the full variable domain: GAGVSQSPSNKVTEKGKDVELRCDPISGHTALYWYRQSLGQGLEFLIYFQGNSAPDKSGLPSDRFSAERTGGSVSTLTIQRTQQEDSAVYLCASRRLARETQYFGPGTRLLVL.

This clonotype was observed at least ten times. The chain links TRBV5-1 to TRBJ2-7; possible D gene TRBD2, 5 bases. V was pared by 4 bases and J by 2 bases, with 13 bases between. Per germline, CDR1 SGHRS and CDR2 YFSETQ. This CDR3 spans 14 amino acids. In nucleotides, the CDR3 is TGCGCCAGCAGCCGGGATGGAAGCACCTACGAGCAGTACTTC. Protein sequence: CASSRDGSTYEQYF.

On this clonotype itself: This clone may be a read error of a much larger clone one base away. The chain uses TRBV14 and TRBJ2-1; 7 positions agree with TRBD2. From germline, CDR1 is SGHDN and CDR2 FVKESK. This CDR3 contains 15 residues. V was clipped by 4 bases and J by 0 bases; unmatched bases: 3. CDR3 protein: CASSPRTSSYNEQFF. The CDR3 DNA is TGTGCCAGCAGCCCCCGGACTAGCTCCTACAATGAGCAGTTCTTC.

About this clonotype itself: One base away lies a much larger clone, so this may be a sequencing read error. The chain is built from TRBV4-3 and TRBJ2-6, with D possibly being TRBD1 (5 bases). The CDR3 runs 17 residues. Germline CDR1 LGHNA, CDR2 YSLEER. In nucleotides, the CDR3 is TGCGCCAGCAGTCCCCTTTCCCAGGGATCTGGGGCCAACGTCCCGACTTTC. The encoded protein is CASSPLSQGSGANVPTF.

This clonotype has just a few counts. CDR3 bases: TGTGCCAGCTCACCAGCACTGCGCAATCAGCCCCAGCATTTT. Its protein is CASSPALRNQPQHF. The chain uses TRBV18 and TRBJ1-5; D is uncertain. The V and J ends lost 2 bases and 2 bases respectively, with 7 bases between them. The CDR3 runs to 14 residues. From germline, CDR1 is KGHSH and CDR2 LQKENI. Full variable domain (rest looked up from reference TRBV18 and TRBJ1-5): NAGVMQNPRHLVRRRGQEARLRCSPMKGHSHVYWYRQLPEEGLKFMVYLQKENIIDESGMPKERFSAEFPKEGPSILRIQQVVRGDSAAYFCASSPALRNQPQHFGDGTRLSIL.

The rearrangement links TRBV27 to TRBJ2-7; D perhaps matches TRBD2 (5 bases). Trimming shortened V by 5 bases and J by 0 bases, and 8 bases separated the two germline ends. The CDR3 runs 13 residues. From germline, CDR1 is MNHEY and CDR2 SMNVEV (reference sequence). The CDR3 DNA reads as TGTGCCAGCAGTAAAACTAGCTCCTACGAGCAGTACTTC. This codes for CASSKTSSYEQYF.

V gene TRBV15 combines with J gene TRBJ2-1, with D possibly matching TRBD2 (6 bases). This CDR3 is 14 amino acids long. Trimming stripped 0 bases from V and 10 bases from J, with 13 bases between. Germline V gene lookup returns CDR1 LNHNV and CDR2 YYDKDF (reference sequence). The DNA for the CDR3 is TGTGCCACCAGCAGAGATAAAAGTAGCGGAGAGCAGTTCTTC. Encoded protein: CATSRDKSSGEQFF.

The V and J genes are TRBV12-3 or TRBV12-4 and TRBJ1-5, with unresolved D. The V end was cut by 2 bases, the J end by 3 bases, with 8 bases between. The length of the CDR3 is 14 residues. CDR3 sequence (DNA): TGTGCCAGCAGTTTAATGGCAGACAATCAGCCCCAGCATTTT. This sequence encodes CASSLMADNQPQHF.